This entry features one T cell receptor (beta chain) sequence. The sample is drawn from a study of blood T cell repertoires in COVID-19. Overall study: COVID-19 samples from acute and convalescent phases originated in the United States, Italy and Spain. Sources were T cells, B-cell-depleted T cells, or PBMCs; the material itself was cDNA or gDNA.

In the authors' methods: Reference gene primer amplification yielded estimated nucleated cell counts. The assay was immunoSEQ multiplex PCR, and TCRdb's table has in-frame clones only and misses some. V, J and clone size are taken as reported in that table, and D and trimming were inferred from the DNA itself. The table has 40,000 or so clones, 92% seen once. The CDR3 is 14 residues long. J lost 7 bases, V lost 3 bases, and 5 bases had no gene match. Germline CDR1 and CDR2: SGHNT and YENEEA. The clonotype was recovered from a human donor in a cohort sampled during active COVID-19. The V and J genes are TRBV11-3 and TRBJ2-7; 11 bases align to TRBD1. The sequenced sample was peripheral blood. The CDR3 DNA sequence: TGTGCCAGCAGCTTGGACAGGGGGCCGGGGGAGCAGTACTTC. Amino acids: CASSLDRGPGEQYF.